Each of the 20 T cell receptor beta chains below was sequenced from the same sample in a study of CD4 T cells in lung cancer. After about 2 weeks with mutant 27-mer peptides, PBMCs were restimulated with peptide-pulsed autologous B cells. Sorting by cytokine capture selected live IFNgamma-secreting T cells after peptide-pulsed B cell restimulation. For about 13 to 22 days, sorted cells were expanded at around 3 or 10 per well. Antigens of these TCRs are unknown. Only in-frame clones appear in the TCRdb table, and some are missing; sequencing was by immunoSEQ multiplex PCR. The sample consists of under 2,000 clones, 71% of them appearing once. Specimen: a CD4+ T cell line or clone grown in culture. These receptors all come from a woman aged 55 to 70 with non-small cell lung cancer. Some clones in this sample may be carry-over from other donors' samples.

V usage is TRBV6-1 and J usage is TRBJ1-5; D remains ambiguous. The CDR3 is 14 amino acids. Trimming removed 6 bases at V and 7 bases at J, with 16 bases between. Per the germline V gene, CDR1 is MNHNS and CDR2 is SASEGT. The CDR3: CASRSSTPQQPQHF. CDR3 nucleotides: TGTGCCAGCAGGTCATCCACGCCTCAACAGCCCCAGCATTTT.

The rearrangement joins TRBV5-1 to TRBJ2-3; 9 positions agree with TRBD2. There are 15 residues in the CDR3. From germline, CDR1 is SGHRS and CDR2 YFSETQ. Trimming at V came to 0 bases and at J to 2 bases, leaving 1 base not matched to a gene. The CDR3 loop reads CASSLGGGATDTQYF. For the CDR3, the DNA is TGCGCCAGCAGCTTGGGCGGGGGGGCCACAGATACGCAGTATTTT.

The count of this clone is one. The CDR3 reads CASRDLQHGYTF. The CDR3 DNA reads as TGTGCCAGCAGGGACCTCCAGCATGGCTACACCTTC. J is TRBJ1-2 and V is TRBV6-5; D remains ambiguous. Trimming removed 6 bases from V and 6 bases from J, with 11 bases in between. The CDR3 is 12 amino acids. CDR1 MNHEY and CDR2 SVGAGI come from the germline V gene.

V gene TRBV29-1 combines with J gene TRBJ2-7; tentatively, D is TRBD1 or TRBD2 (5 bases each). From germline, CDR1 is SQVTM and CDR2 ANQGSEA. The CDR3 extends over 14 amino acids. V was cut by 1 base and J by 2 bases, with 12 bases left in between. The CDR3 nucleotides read TGCAGCGTTGAAGTGGGGGTTATACCCTACGAGCAGTACTTC. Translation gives CSVEVGVIPYEQYF.

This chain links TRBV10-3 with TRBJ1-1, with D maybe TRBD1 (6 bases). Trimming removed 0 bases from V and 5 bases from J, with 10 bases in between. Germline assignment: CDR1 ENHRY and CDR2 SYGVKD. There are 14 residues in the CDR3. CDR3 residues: CAISESTGRTEAFF. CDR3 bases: TGTGCCATCAGTGAGTCGACAGGTCGAACTGAAGCTTTCTTT.

The CDR3 is CASSLLSDGYTF. The DNA of the CDR3 is TGTGCCAGCAGCTTGCTTAGCGATGGCTACACCTTC. The chain couples TRBV7-9 to TRBJ1-2; D gene uncertain. The CDR3 contains 12 residues. The germline V gene has CDR1 SEHNR and CDR2 FQNEAQ (reference sequence). V shed 3 bases and J shed 6 bases, with 8 bases lying between them.

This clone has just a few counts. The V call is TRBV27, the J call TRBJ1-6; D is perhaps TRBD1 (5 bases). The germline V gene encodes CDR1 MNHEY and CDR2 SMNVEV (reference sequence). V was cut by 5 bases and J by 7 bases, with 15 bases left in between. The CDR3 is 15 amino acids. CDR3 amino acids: CASSPLDRENSPLHF. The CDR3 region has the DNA TGTGCCAGCAGTCCGTTAGACAGAGAAAATTCACCCCTCCACTTT.

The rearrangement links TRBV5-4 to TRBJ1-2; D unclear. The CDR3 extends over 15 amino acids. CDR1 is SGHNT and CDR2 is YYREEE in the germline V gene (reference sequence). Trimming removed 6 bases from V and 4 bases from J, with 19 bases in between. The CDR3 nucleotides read TGTGCCAGCACTCCATCGCGGGATGACGGCTATGGCTACACCTTC. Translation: CASTPSRDDGYGYTF.

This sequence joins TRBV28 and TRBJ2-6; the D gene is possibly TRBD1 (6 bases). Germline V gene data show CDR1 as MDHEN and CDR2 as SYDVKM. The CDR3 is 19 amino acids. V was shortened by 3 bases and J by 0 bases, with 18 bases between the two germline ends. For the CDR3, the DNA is TGTGCCAGCAGTTTTCCCCCGGGGCAGGGGCCCTCTGGGGCCAACGTCCTGACTTTC. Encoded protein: CASSFPPGQGPSGANVLTF.

CDR3 sequence (DNA): TGTGCCAGCAGCTTATTGTTTTCCGATACGCAGTATTTT. It yields the protein CASSLLFSDTQYF. The V call is TRBV7-3, the J call TRBJ2-3; D call uncertain. The CDR3 spans 13 residues. Germline assignment: CDR1 SGHTA and CDR2 FQGTGA. The V end was cut by 2 bases, the J end by 6 bases, with 9 bases between.

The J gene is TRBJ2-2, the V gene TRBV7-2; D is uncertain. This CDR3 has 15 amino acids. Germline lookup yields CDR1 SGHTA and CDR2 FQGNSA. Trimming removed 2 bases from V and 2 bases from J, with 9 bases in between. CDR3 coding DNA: TGTGCCAGCAGCTTACACAGTTCAAACACCGGGGAGCTGTTTTTT. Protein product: CASSLHSSNTGELFF.

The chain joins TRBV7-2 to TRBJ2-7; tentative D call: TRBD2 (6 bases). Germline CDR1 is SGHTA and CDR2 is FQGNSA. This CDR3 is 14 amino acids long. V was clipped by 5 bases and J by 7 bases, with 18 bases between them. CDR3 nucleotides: TGTGCCAGCAGCACGGACCGGGACTGGGAAGAGCAGTACTTC. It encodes CASSTDRDWEEQYF.

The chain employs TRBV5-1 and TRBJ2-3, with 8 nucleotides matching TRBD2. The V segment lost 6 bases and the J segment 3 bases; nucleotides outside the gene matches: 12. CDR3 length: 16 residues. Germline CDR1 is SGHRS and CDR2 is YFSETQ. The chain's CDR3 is CASTQSGLAGTDTQYF. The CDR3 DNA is TGCGCCAGCACCCAATCGGGATTAGCGGGGACAGATACGCAGTATTTT.

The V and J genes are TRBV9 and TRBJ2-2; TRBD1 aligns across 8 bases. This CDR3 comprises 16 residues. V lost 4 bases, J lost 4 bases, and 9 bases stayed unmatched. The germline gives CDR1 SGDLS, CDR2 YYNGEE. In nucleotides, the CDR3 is TGTGCCAGCAGCCCCCCCAGGACAGGGATCACCGGGGAGCTGTTTTTT. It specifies CASSPPRTGITGELFF.

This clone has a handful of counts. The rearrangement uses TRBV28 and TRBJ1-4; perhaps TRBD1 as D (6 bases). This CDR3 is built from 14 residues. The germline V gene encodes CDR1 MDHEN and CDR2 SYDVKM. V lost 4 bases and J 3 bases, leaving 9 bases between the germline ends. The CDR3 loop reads CASSSQGANEKLFF. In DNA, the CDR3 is TGTGCCAGCAGTTCACAGGGAGCTAATGAAAAACTGTTTTTT.

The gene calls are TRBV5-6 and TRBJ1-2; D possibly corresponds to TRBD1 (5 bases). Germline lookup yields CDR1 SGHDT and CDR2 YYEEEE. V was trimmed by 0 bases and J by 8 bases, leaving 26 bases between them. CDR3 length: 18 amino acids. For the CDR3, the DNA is TGTGCCAGCAGCTTGGACGTCTTCCGGGGAGGGGACCTGGCGGGCTACACCTTC. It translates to CASSLDVFRGGDLAGYTF. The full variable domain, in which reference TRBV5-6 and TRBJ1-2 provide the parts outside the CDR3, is DAGVTQSPTHLIKTRGQQVTLRCSPKSGHDTVSWYQQALGQGPQFIFQYYEEEERQRGNFPDRFSGHQFPNYSSELNVNALLLGDSALYLCASSLDVFRGGDLAGYTFGSGTRLTVV.

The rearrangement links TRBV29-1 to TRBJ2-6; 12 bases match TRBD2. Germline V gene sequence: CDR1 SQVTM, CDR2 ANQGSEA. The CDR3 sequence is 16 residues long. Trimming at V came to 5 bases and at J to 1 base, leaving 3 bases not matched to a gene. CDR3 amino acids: CSVTGLAGSGANVLTF. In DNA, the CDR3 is TGCAGCGTTACGGGACTAGCGGGTTCTGGGGCCAACGTCCTGACTTTC. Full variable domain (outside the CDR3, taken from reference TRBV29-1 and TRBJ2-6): SAVISQKPSRDICQRGTSLTIQCQVDSQVTMMFWYRQQPGQSLTLIATANQGSEATYESGFVIDKFPISRPNLTFSTLTVSNMSPEDSSIYLCSVTGLAGSGANVLTFGAGSRLTVL.

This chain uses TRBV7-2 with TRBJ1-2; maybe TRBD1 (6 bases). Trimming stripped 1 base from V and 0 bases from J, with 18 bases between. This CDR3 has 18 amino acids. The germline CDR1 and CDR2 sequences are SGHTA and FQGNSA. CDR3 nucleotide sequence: TGTGCCAGCAGCTTAGACGGTTTCGGGGGGCAAGCTAACTATGGCTACACCTTC. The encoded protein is CASSLDGFGGQANYGYTF.

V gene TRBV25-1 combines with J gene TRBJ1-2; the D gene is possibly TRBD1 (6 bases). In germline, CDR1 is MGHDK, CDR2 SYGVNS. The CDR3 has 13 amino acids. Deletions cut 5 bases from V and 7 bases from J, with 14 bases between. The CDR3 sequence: CASSSDKGVGYTF. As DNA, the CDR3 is TGTGCCAGCAGTTCGGACAAGGGGGTTGGCTACACCTTC.

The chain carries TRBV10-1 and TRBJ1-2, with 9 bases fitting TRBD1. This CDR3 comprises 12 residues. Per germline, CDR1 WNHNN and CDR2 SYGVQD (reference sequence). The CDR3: CADGGTGHGYTF. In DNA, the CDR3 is TGCGCAGACGGCGGGACAGGGCATGGCTACACCTTC.